This T cell receptor (beta chain) originates from a study of T cell responses to AZD1222 COVID-19 vaccine. As to this clone: The antigen is undetermined.

The study's findings and limits: No day 14 peak samples; only post-peak repertoires were characterized. Clonal diversity was possibly underestimated; the donors were predominantly white British and more often female.

Sequencing used immunoSEQ multiplex PCR; TCRdb keeps in-frame clones, though not all of them. The sample carries 60,000 or so clones, 80% to 90% recorded once. CDR1 and CDR2 (germline): SGHAT, FQNNGV. The CDR3 has 14 residues. The trim removed 5 bases at V and 7 bases at J, leaving 6 bases unmatched. Here the sequenced sample was peripheral blood, taken on day 0 of AZD1222 vaccination. The receptor was derived from an adult in good health. The rearrangement uses TRBV11-2 and TRBJ2-1, with 9 bases fitting TRBD1. The CDR3 coding sequence is TGTGCCAGCAGCACCGGGACAGGGTTTAATGAGCAGTTCTTC. Its protein product is CASSTGTGFNEQFF.